This T cell receptor beta chain came from a study of cytomegalovirus exposure and HLA in healthy donors. General observations from the study: It was reported that the classifier diagnosed cytomegalovirus status with high specificity and sensitivity in both the original and validation cohorts. In vitro data verified a few CMV-associated chains as specific for CMV antigens. Subsequent analysis found a tendency for first-cohort TCR clusters to co-occur within the 100 to 150 validation repertoires.

V lost 7 bases, J lost 4 bases, and 10 bases stayed unmatched. The CDR3 contains 15 residues. Germline V gives CDR1 SNHLY, CDR2 FYNNEI. Comment on this clone: Its antigen is currently unknown.

Profiling relied on immunoSEQ multiplex PCR, and the TCRdb table lists in-frame clones only, not all of them. This sample has roughly 70,000 clones, with about 95% found just once. This TCR was recovered from a man aged 18-30 years in good health and CMV-seronegative. Sequenced: PBMCs. This chain joins TRBV2 and TRBJ1-2; 9 bases align to TRBD1. CDR3 region: CASTPAGTGTYGYTF. The CDR3 coding sequence is TGTGCCAGCACCCCCGCCGGGACAGGGACCTATGGCTACACCTTC.